The 13 T cell receptor beta chains given below trace back to one sample, sequenced in a study of regulatory T cells in long-lasting Graves disease. Assembly of TCR beta libraries relied on iRepertoire HTBI primers together with Arm-PCR of CDR3 regions. One entry per CDR3 protein results from TCRdb running MiXCR on the multiplex PCR reads. In the table there are a few hundred thousand distinct CDR3 sequences, about a sixth of which are singletons. The time point is: newly diagnosed GD, antithyroid drugs for less than 3 months. Construction of the TCR library relied on RNA isolated from PBMCs. The sample was also linked to a second study, of T cells in Graves' hyperthyroidism and ophthalmopathy.

This material consisted of peripheral blood mononuclear cells (PBMCs), taken at new diagnosis, from a patient treated with antithyroid drugs. These receptor sequences come from a man aged 35 to 55 with Graves disease.

This clonotype has just a few counts. The chain has TRBV24-1 and TRBJ2-2, with D perhaps matching TRBD1 or TRBD2 (7 bases each). The CDR3 runs to 16 residues. V lost 9 bases and J lost 5, with 21 bases in between. The germline V gene has CDR1 KGHDR and CDR2 SFDVKD. CDR3: CATGAGRQGGTGELFF. CDR3 coding DNA: TGTGCCACCGGAGCTGGTCGTCAGGGGGGGACCGGGGAGCTGTTTTTT.

V usage is TRBV5-4 and J usage is TRBJ2-1; possible D gene TRBD1, 6 bases. Germline V lookup: CDR1 SGHNT, CDR2 YYREEE (reference sequence). Trimming stripped 1 base from V and 4 bases from J, with 9 bases between. The CDR3 covers 14 residues. The CDR3 DNA is TGTGCCAGCAGCTTGAAGACAGGTTACAATGAGCAGTTCTTC. Translated, it gives CASSLKTGYNEQFF.

This chain joins TRBV7-2 and TRBJ1-5; D is undetermined. CDR3 length: 16 amino acids. The germline CDR1 and CDR2 sequences are SGHTA and FQGNSA. V was clipped by 5 bases and J by 1 base, with 15 bases between them. The DNA for the CDR3 is TGTGCCAGCAGCCCGGGGAGTAGGGCGAGCAATCAGCCCCAGCATTTT. Protein: CASSPGSRASNQPQHF.

The rearrangement uses TRBV6-1 and TRBJ2-1; the match to TRBD2 covers 10 bases. CDR3 length: 18 residues. Germline assignment: CDR1 MNHNS and CDR2 SASEGT. With 5 bases clipped from V and 8 bases from J, the junction kept 18 bases outside the gene matches. In nucleotides, the CDR3 is TGTGCCAGCAGTAAGCCCTCGGGAGCGGGAGGGATGGGCGATGAGCAGTTCTTC. This gives the protein CASSKPSGAGGMGDEQFF.

J is TRBJ2-6 and V is TRBV4-1; D perhaps matches TRBD1 (5 bases). The germline V gene encodes CDR1 MGHRA and CDR2 YSYEKL. The CDR3 consists of 14 residues. Trimming pared 4 bases from V and 4 bases from J, leaving 8 bases between. CDR3 in DNA: TGCGCCAGCAGCCCAGGGTTCGGGGCCAACGTCCTGACTTTC. It yields the protein CASSPGFGANVLTF.

This clonotype has at least ten counts. The V call is TRBV18, the J call TRBJ2-7, with 7 bases that match TRBD1. V shed 1 base, J shed 4 bases, and the junction held 4 bases outside the gene matches. Germline V lookup: CDR1 KGHSH, CDR2 LQKENI. The length of the CDR3 is 14 residues. The CDR3 region is CASSPLDRPYEQYF. Written as DNA, the CDR3 is TGTGCCAGCTCACCACTGGACAGGCCTTACGAGCAGTACTTC.

The chain has TRBV12-5 and TRBJ1-1; no clear D. Germline CDR1 LGHNT, CDR2 FRNRAP. V gave up 4 bases and J gave up 1 base, with 7 bases separating them. The CDR3 totals 13 residues. For the CDR3, the DNA is TGTGCTAGTGGTTCAAGTGGGAACACTGAAGCTTTCTTT. Amino acids: CASGSSGNTEAFF.

This clonotype was detected only a few times. The chain is built from TRBV28 and TRBJ1-1; D remains unclear. The CDR3 has 12 amino acids. Germline V gene sequence: CDR1 MDHEN, CDR2 SYDVKM. V was shortened by 6 bases and J by 3 bases, with 8 bases between the two germline ends. In DNA, the CDR3 is TGTGCCAGCAGCGGGAGTCACACTGAAGCTTTCTTT. Protein: CASSGSHTEAFF.

This clonotype was detected many times. This chain connects TRBV7-3 to TRBJ2-5; D unresolved. V was shortened by 4 bases and J by 7 bases, with 10 bases between the two germline ends. The V gene's germline CDR1 is SGHTA and CDR2 FQGTGA. The CDR3 loop spans 12 amino acids. CDR3 loop: CASSSSDGTQYF. The CDR3 DNA sequence: TGTGCCAGCAGCTCATCTGATGGGACCCAGTACTTC.

The gene calls are TRBV20-1 and TRBJ2-7; D is ambiguous. This CDR3 is 14 amino acids long. CDR1 is DFQATT, CDR2 SNEGSKA, per germline (reference sequence). The V gene lost 6 bases and the J gene lost 1 base, with 16 bases spanning the gap. CDR3 loop: CSASWAPRSYEQYF. CDR3 sequence (DNA): TGCAGTGCCTCATGGGCACCGAGGTCCTACGAGCAGTACTTC.

This clonotype was picked up a small number of times. The chain is built from TRBV7-9 and TRBJ2-4; TRBD2 is a possible D gene (7 bases). The germline CDR1 and CDR2 sequences are SEHNR and FQNEAQ (reference sequence). The CDR3 is 15 amino acids. V gave up 5 bases and J gave up 7 bases, with 18 bases separating them. This chain's CDR3 is CASSRSGGTENIQYF. For the CDR3, the DNA is TGTGCCAGCAGCCGGTCGGGGGGCACAGAGAACATTCAGTACTTC.

This clonotype was observed many times. This chain joins TRBV4-1 and TRBJ2-7; D remains unclear. The CDR3 is made up of 13 amino acids. The V and J ends lost 1 base and 6 bases respectively, with 10 bases between them. Per germline, CDR1 MGHRA and CDR2 YSYEKL. This CDR3 reads CASSQAWSSEQYF. DNA of the CDR3: TGCGCCAGCAGCCAAGCATGGTCAAGCGAGCAGTACTTC.

This clonotype was seen many times. The chain couples TRBV20-1 to TRBJ2-7; D may be TRBD2 (5 bases). Germline V gene sequence: CDR1 DFQATT, CDR2 SNEGSKA (reference sequence). V lost 3 bases to trimming and J lost 0 bases, with 9 bases between them. This CDR3 has 13 residues. CDR3 sequence: CSARGDGSYEQYF. CDR3 DNA sequence: TGCAGTGCTAGGGGAGACGGCTCCTACGAGCAGTACTTC.